This T cell receptor (beta chain) was sequenced in a study of T cell changes during pregnancy in multiple sclerosis. Trimming at V came to 6 bases and at J to 1 base, leaving 5 bases not matched to a gene. The CDR3 covers 14 residues. Germline CDR1 is SNHLY and CDR2 is FYNNEI. Clones were read by immunoSEQ multiplex PCR, and TCRdb kept only the in-frame ones, dropping some. The table has 40,000 or so clones, 90% seen once. V is TRBV2 and J is TRBJ1-1, with 7 bases fitting TRBD1. The clonotype originates from a female donor in good health, enrolled as a control in a pregnancy study. The sample in question was peripheral blood, obtained in the third trimester of pregnancy. For the CDR3, the DNA is TGTGCCAGCAGAGAGACAGGGCCGAACACTGAAGCTTTCTTT. This translates into CASRETGPNTEAFF.